The 29 T cell receptor beta chains listed next were all sequenced from one sample in a study of blood T cells in healthy people across ages. Together with a sample-barcoded 5' primer, a J-beta primer mix was included in a second PCR lasting about 7 to 12 cycles. MiXCR, applied by TCRdb to the 5' RACE reads, yields one record per CDR3 protein. This table has about 1.5 million distinct CDR3 sequences, approximately 39% appearing once. The sequenced material came from blood. Receptors were obtained from a young woman in good health.

V gene TRBV6-6 combines with J gene TRBJ1-6; 7 nucleotides agree with TRBD1. This CDR3 is built from 15 residues. From germline, CDR1 is MNHNY and CDR2 SVGAGI (reference sequence). V lost 4 bases and J lost 7; bases outside the gene matches: 7. The CDR3 bases are TGTGCCAGCAGTTTCGACAGGGAAGGGAATTCACCCCTCCACTTT. It is translated as CASSFDREGNSPLHF.

This clonotype has only a few counts. The chain recombines TRBV20-1 with TRBJ2-3; TRBD2 might be the D (7 bases). The CDR3 has 14 residues. V lost 6 bases and J 6 bases, leaving 19 bases between the germline ends. CDR1 and CDR2 (germline): DFQATT, SNEGSKA (reference sequence). The CDR3 bases are TGCAGTGCCCGTAGGGGGGGGGACAAGGATACGCAGTATTTT. Translating it yields CSARRGGDKDTQYF.

This chain uses TRBV10-3 with TRBJ2-5; D unclear. CDR1 and CDR2 from the germline V gene are ENHRY and SYGVKD. With 2 bases removed from V and 5 bases from J, the gap between germline ends came to 12 bases. This CDR3 has 14 residues. The CDR3 DNA reads TGTGCCATCAGTGAGGAGAGTATCCGGGAGACCCAGTACTTC. Residues: CAISEESIRETQYF.

V and J are TRBV2 and TRBJ1-4; no definite D call. The V end lost 3 bases, the J end lost 8 bases, and 7 bases lay between the germline ends. Germline CDR1 SNHLY, CDR2 FYNNEI. CDR3 size: 12 residues. The CDR3 DNA is TGTGCCAGCAGTGATCCAGACGAAAAACTGTTTTTT. This codes for CASSDPDEKLFF. Using reference TRBV2 and TRBJ1-4 for the parts outside the CDR3, the full variable domain is EPEVTQTPSHQVTQMGQEVILRCVPISNHLYFYWYRQILGQKVEFLVSFYNNEISEKSEIFDDQFSVERPDGSNFTLKIRSTKLEDSAMYFCASSDPDEKLFFGSGTQLSVL.

The V call is TRBV3-1, the J call TRBJ2-1; 8 nucleotides align to TRBD1. V dropped 0 bases and J dropped 4; count of bases not matched to a gene: 5. Germline assignment: CDR1 LGHDT and CDR2 YNNKEL (reference sequence). The CDR3 has 16 residues. The CDR3 loop reads CASSQETTGAYNEQFF. In DNA form, the CDR3 reads TGTGCCAGCAGCCAAGAAACGACAGGGGCGTACAATGAGCAGTTCTTC.

As for this clonotype: A read error may produce the germline difference seen at one junction end. The V and J genes are TRBV20-1 and TRBJ2-5; 10 positions agree with TRBD2. TRBJ2-7 matches the DNA end more closely, so the J call is doubtful. CDR1 and CDR2 from the germline V gene are DFQATT and SNEGSKA (reference sequence). The CDR3 spans 15 residues. The CDR3: CSARPLLAGFYEQYF. DNA of the CDR3: TGCAGCGCTAGACCTCTACTAGCGGGGTTCTACGAGCAGTACTTC.

This chain links TRBV6-2 or TRBV6-3 with TRBJ2-4, with 10 nucleotides matching TRBD1. Germline V gives CDR1 MNHEY, CDR2 SVGEGT. The ends lost 0 bases at V and 8 bases at J; junction bases unmatched: 1. The CDR3 spans 14 residues. The CDR3 here is CASSYSGQGDIQYF. The CDR3 nucleotides read TGTGCCAGCAGTTACTCCGGACAGGGGGACATTCAGTACTTC.

The chain joins TRBV29-1 to TRBJ1-4; D not certain. V lost 0 bases, J lost 4 bases, and 6 bases lay in between. The CDR3 is 13 amino acids. Germline V CDR1 and CDR2: SQVTM, ANQGSEA. The CDR3 DNA follows: TGCAGCGTTGAAGATGGTGTTAATGAAAAACTGTTTTTT. Translation gives CSVEDGVNEKLFF.

On this clonotype: A read error may account for a junction end that differs from germline. This chain joins TRBV5-6 and TRBJ2-1; 11 bases agree with TRBD2. CDR3 length: 15 amino acids. CDR1 is SGHDT and CDR2 is YYEEEE in the germline V gene. The CDR3 sequence: CVSGSSGGLKNEQFF. The CDR3 coding sequence is TGTGTCAGCGGTTCTAGCGGGGGGTTAAAAAATGAGCAGTTCTTC. The whole variable domain, filled in from reference TRBV5-6 and TRBJ2-1, reads DAGVTQSPTHLIKTRGQQVTLRCSPKSGHDTVSWYQQALGQGPQFIFQYYEEEERQRGNFPDRFSGHQFPNYSSELNVNALLLGDSALYLCVSGSSGGLKNEQFFGPGTRLTVL.

Notes on this clonotype: The junction and the germline gene differ at one end; a read error may be behind it. This chain links TRBV13 with TRBJ2-1, with a tentative D call TRBD1 (6 bases). The length of the CDR3 is 15 residues. Germline CDR1 and CDR2: PRHDT and FYEKMQ (reference sequence). CDR3 in DNA: TGTGCCAACAGCTCATATCAGGGGTTCTACAATGAGCAGTTCTTC. As protein: CANSSYQGFYNEQFF. Combining the CDR3 with reference TRBV13 and TRBJ2-1 gives the whole variable domain AAGVIQSPRHLIKEKRETATLKCYPIPRHDTVYWYQQGPGQDPQFLISFYEKMQSDKGSIPDRFSAQQFSDYHSELNMSSLELGDSALYFCANSSYQGFYNEQFFGPGTRLTVL.

V gene TRBV2 combines with J gene TRBJ2-1; perhaps TRBD2 as D (6 bases). This CDR3 contains 15 residues. Germline V CDR1 and CDR2: SNHLY, FYNNEI. Trimming cost V 4 bases and J 2 bases, with 12 bases left between them. In DNA, the CDR3 is TGTGCCAGCAGTGCGGTAGCGGACACCTACAATGAGCAGTTCTTC. Its protein product is CASSAVADTYNEQFF.

At least ten counts were recorded for this clonotype. The chain joins TRBV11-2 to TRBJ1-5; D perhaps matches TRBD1 (5 bases). The CDR3 loop spans 14 amino acids. Trimming stripped 1 base from V and 4 bases from J, with 8 bases between. Germline CDR1 and CDR2: SGHAT and FQNNGV. CDR3 nucleotides: TGTGCCAGCAGCTTAGGCTGGGGGAATCAGCCCCAGCATTTT. Amino acid sequence: CASSLGWGNQPQHF. The full variable domain, its missing parts supplied by reference TRBV11-2 and TRBJ1-5, is EAGVAQSPRYKIIEKRQSVAFWCNPISGHATLYWYQQILGQGPKLLIQFQNNGVVDDSQLPKDRFSAERLKGVDSTLKIQPAKLEDSAVYLCASSLGWGNQPQHFGDGTRLSIL.

This clonotype was detected only a few times. This rearrangement joins TRBV4-2 to TRBJ1-2, with 8 bases identical to TRBD1. The CDR3 runs 15 residues. Germline CDR1 reads LGHNA; CDR2 reads YNFKEQ. V shed 1 base and J 3 bases; nucleotides not matched to a gene: 4. The CDR3 is CASSQGTGMDYGYTF. CDR3 nucleotides: TGTGCCAGCAGCCAAGGGACAGGGATGGACTATGGCTACACCTTC.

The rearrangement uses TRBV28 and TRBJ1-1; D gene ambiguous. Germline assignment: CDR1 MDHEN and CDR2 SYDVKM. The CDR3 loop spans 11 amino acids. The germline V and J ends were trimmed by 6 bases and 8 bases, with 10 bases remaining between them. The CDR3 region is CASSRSREAFF. CDR3 in DNA: TGTGCCAGCAGCCGTTCCCGAGAAGCTTTCTTT. Full variable domain (remainder filled in from reference TRBV28 and TRBJ1-1): DVKVTQSSRYLVKRTGEKVFLECVQDMDHENMFWYRQDPGLGLRLIYFSYDVKMKEKGDIPEGYSVSREKKERFSLILESASTNQTSMYLCASSRSREAFFGQGTRLTVV.

In the case of this clonotype: The junction differs from germline at one of its ends, possibly a read error. This chain connects TRBV7-7 to TRBJ2-7; D not certain. Germline CDR1 is SSHAT and CDR2 is FNYEAQ (reference sequence). CDR3 size: 13 residues. The CDR3 DNA follows: TGTGCTAGCAGCTTAGAGGACGGCTTCGAGCAGTACTTC. This codes for CASSLEDGFEQYF. Full variable domain (remainder filled in from reference TRBV7-7 and TRBJ2-7): GAGVSQSPRYKVTKRGQDVTLRCDPISSHATLYWYQQALGQGPEFLTYFNYEAQPDKSGLPSDRFSAERPEGSISTLTIQRTEQRDSAMYRCASSLEDGFEQYFGPGTRLTVT.

This chain links TRBV7-2 with TRBJ2-5; D unresolved. The V gene's germline CDR1 is SGHTA and CDR2 FQGNSA. The CDR3 is 13 residues long. Deletions cut 1 base from V and 13 bases from J, with 16 bases between. The CDR3 coding sequence is TGTGCCAGCAGCTTAGGTCCGGGCGGCCCTCCGTACTTC. Translating gives CASSLGPGGPPYF.

This clonotype was picked up one time. The CDR3 sequence is CASSTDRPGANVLTF. CDR3 nucleotides: TGTGCCAGTAGTACCGACAGGCCTGGGGCCAACGTCCTGACTTTC. The genes are TRBV19 and TRBJ2-6, with D maybe TRBD1 (6 bases). CDR1 and CDR2 from the germline V gene are LNHDA and SQIVND (reference sequence). This CDR3 has 15 amino acids. V shed 4 bases and J shed 2 bases, with 9 bases lying between them.

The V gene is TRBV5-1, the J gene TRBJ2-1; TRBD2 matches 12 bases. There are 14 residues in the CDR3. V gave up 8 bases and J gave up 9 bases; unmatched junction bases: 9. CDR1 SGHRS and CDR2 YFSETQ come from the germline V gene. CDR3 residues: CASSASGRASEQFF. The CDR3 nucleotides read TGCGCCAGTTCCGCTAGCGGGAGGGCCAGTGAGCAGTTCTTC.

A note on this clonotype: A read error may explain this, as a much larger clone is one base away. The chain has TRBV6-6 and TRBJ1-2; possible D gene TRBD1, 5 bases. The CDR3 covers 12 residues. V was clipped by 5 bases and J by 4 bases, with 8 bases between them. Per the germline V gene, CDR1 is MNHNY and CDR2 is SVGAGI (reference sequence). CDR3 protein: CASSHDSYGYTF. Written as DNA, the CDR3 is TGTGCCAGCAGTCACGACAGCTATGGCTACACCTTC.

J is TRBJ1-1 and V is TRBV2, with TRBD1 as a possible D gene (5 bases). Deletions cut 8 bases from V and 8 bases from J, with 21 bases between. This CDR3 is built from 14 residues. Germline loops: CDR1 SNHLY, CDR2 FYNNEI. The CDR3: CASERGSLGREAFF. In nucleotides, the CDR3 is TGTGCCAGCGAAAGGGGATCGTTGGGTAGAGAAGCTTTCTTT.

This clonotype was counted only a few times. J is TRBJ2-1 and V is TRBV20-1, with 9 nucleotides matching TRBD2. Germline V gene lookup returns CDR1 DFQATT and CDR2 SNEGSKA (reference sequence). CDR3 size: 16 residues. Trimming cost V 6 bases and J 0 bases; bases outside gene matches: 9. CDR3: CSASLRGGRSYNEQFF. CDR3 DNA sequence: TGCAGTGCCTCCTTGCGGGGGGGTCGCTCCTACAATGAGCAGTTCTTC.

This clonotype was detected a few times. The gene calls are TRBV6-5 and TRBJ2-1; D is perhaps TRBD1 or TRBD2 (6 bases each). CDR1 is MNHEY and CDR2 is SVGAGI in the germline V gene. The V end was cut by 0 bases, the J end by 6 bases, with 15 bases between. This CDR3 region has 16 residues. The CDR3 spells CASSYSFEGGLNEQFF. DNA for the CDR3: TGTGCCAGCAGTTACTCGTTCGAGGGGGGTCTCAATGAGCAGTTCTTC.

Remarks on this clonotype: Possible read error: a much larger clone is one base away. J is TRBJ2-4 and V is TRBV12-3 or TRBV12-4; no definite D call. The CDR3 extends over 13 amino acids. With 8 bases removed from V and 0 bases from J, the gap between germline ends came to 8 bases. CDR3 region: CASLGRAKNIQYF. Written as DNA, the CDR3 is TGTGCCAGCCTAGGCCGAGCCAAAAACATTCAGTACTTC.

The chain has TRBV7-9 and TRBJ1-2, with 9 bases lining up with TRBD1. Germline CDR1 is SEHNR and CDR2 is FQNEAQ (reference sequence). The CDR3 has 15 amino acids. The V gene end was trimmed by 5 bases and the J gene end by 0 bases; junction bases not matched to a gene: 4. This chain's CDR3 is CASSHGTGTNYGYTF. In nucleotides, the CDR3 is TGTGCCAGCAGCCACGGGACAGGGACTAACTATGGCTACACCTTC.

The chain joins TRBV5-1 to TRBJ2-3; no reliable D call. Germline V gene lookup returns CDR1 SGHRS and CDR2 YFSETQ. V lost 4 bases to trimming and J lost 2 bases, with 14 bases between them. The CDR3 totals 15 residues. The CDR3 loop reads CASSLPPGSTDTQYF. The CDR3 DNA sequence: TGCGCCAGCAGCCTACCTCCCGGGTCCACAGATACGCAGTATTTT.

The chain employs TRBV7-8 and TRBJ1-4; 9 bases map to TRBD1. The germline V gene has CDR1 SGHVS and CDR2 FQNEAQ. V lost 3 bases to trimming and J lost 4 bases; unmatched junction nucleotides: 3. The CDR3 runs 15 residues. The CDR3 loop is CASSLPTGGNEKLFF. The CDR3 nucleotides are TGTGCCAGCAGCTTGCCGACAGGGGGTAATGAAAAACTGTTTTTT.

This clonotype was seen only a few times. V and J are TRBV6-5 and TRBJ2-7, with D unresolved. Between the trimmed V and J ends, which lost 2 bases and 0 bases, there was a span of 8 bases. This CDR3 contains 14 residues. Per the germline V gene, CDR1 is MNHEY and CDR2 is SVGAGI. CDR3 nucleotide sequence: TGTGCCAGCAGTTACACAGAGGCCTCCTACGAGCAGTACTTC. Protein: CASSYTEASYEQYF.

This clonotype has more than one count but fewer than ten. The chain employs TRBV4-2 and TRBJ2-1; TRBD2 matches 7 bases. This CDR3 contains 19 residues. In germline, CDR1 is LGHNA, CDR2 YNFKEQ. V was pared by 0 bases and J by 8 bases, with 19 bases of the junction left unmatched. Here the CDR3 reads CASSQDPKRLAEGRDEQFF. The DNA of the CDR3 is TGTGCCAGCAGCCAAGATCCCAAACGTCTAGCGGAGGGGAGGGATGAGCAGTTCTTC.

The V and J genes are TRBV18 and TRBJ2-7; D not resolved. Trimming removed 2 bases at V and 3 bases at J, with 11 bases between. The V gene's germline CDR1 is KGHSH and CDR2 LQKENI. The CDR3 consists of 14 residues. The CDR3 DNA reads as TGTGCCAGCTCACCAAGGAACGGTTACTACGAGCAGTACTTC. It specifies CASSPRNGYYEQYF.